This T cell receptor (beta chain) was profiled in a study of cytomegalovirus exposure and HLA in healthy donors. Use of 60 Vbeta and 13 Jbeta primers characterized the PCR. The table came from immunoSEQ multiplex PCR; TCRdb's copy has only in-frame clones and leaves some out. This table has around 150,000 clones, around 72% appearing once. The J segment lost 8 bases and the V segment lost 4 bases, leaving 9 bases of the junction unmatched. The germline CDR1 and CDR2 sequences are SGHVS and FQNEAQ. This CDR3 region has 16 residues. The material sequenced was PBMCs. The TCR was taken from a man over 45 in good health and CMV-seropositive. The V and J genes are TRBV7-8 and TRBJ1-6; 9 nucleotides align to TRBD1. The CDR3 protein is CASSSSAGTGYSPLHF. CDR3 DNA sequence: TGTGCCAGCAGCTCCAGCGCCGGGACAGGGTATTCACCCCTCCACTTT.